The entry that follows covers one T cell receptor (beta chain) sequence. The antigen remains unidentified. The sample is drawn from a study of OX40 agonist ivuxolimab in advanced cancers. Overall study results and limits: The work left the antigen specificity of expanded peripheral T cells undetermined.

Clones were sequenced by immunoSEQ multiplex PCR, and TCRdb holds only the in-frame ones, with some missing. The repertoire includes tens of thousands of clones, around 80% of them detected once, and about 2% sits in the top ten. Germline lookup yields CDR1 SGHRS and CDR2 YFSETQ. This CDR3 is 15 amino acids long. V dropped 0 bases and J dropped 3 bases, with 7 bases sitting between them. The TCR sequence derives from an adult with an advanced solid tumor such as melanoma, head and neck, liver or kidney cancer. This chain joins TRBV5-1 and TRBJ1-6, with D hard to call. Sequences were derived from CD4+ or CD8+ T cells sorted from blood, sampled in a trial of the OX40 agonist ivuxolimab. CDR3 amino acids: CASSLVDSYNSPLHF. The CDR3 DNA follows: TGCGCCAGCAGCTTGGTCGATAGCTATAATTCACCCCTCCACTTT.